This T cell receptor (beta chain) was identified in a study of blood T cell repertoires in COVID-19. Whole-study context: T cells, B-cell-depleted T cells, or PBMCs supplied cDNA or gDNA.

The table lists this clone with a count of one. Per the original data handling: How many nucleated cells were present was estimated from reference gene primer amplification. TCRdb's copy holds only in-frame clones and misses some; the assay was immunoSEQ multiplex PCR. V, J and clone size derive from that table, while D and trimming were established from the DNA sequence. The sample includes about 230,000 clones, around 92% of them seen just once. CDR1 and CDR2 from the germline V gene are KGHSH and LQKENI. Between the trimmed V and J ends, which lost 6 bases and 8 bases, there was a span of 28 bases. CDR3 size: 17 residues. Ages ranged from about 18 to 100 years, with residence in around 24 US areas. Assignment of participants to cohorts was predicated upon participant-reported clinical history.

Sequenced material: PBMCs or T cells enriched from blood (not recorded which). The TCR originated in a woman under 40 with acute COVID-19. The chain has TRBV18 and TRBJ1-2; maybe TRBD1 (6 bases). The CDR3 DNA reads as TGTGCCAGCTCCCCATCCGACAGGAGGAGAGTAGATTGGGGCTACACCTTC. It encodes CASSPSDRRRVDWGYTF.